These 17 T cell receptor beta chains were all obtained from the same sample, sequenced in a study of molecular identifiers for immune sequencing clone quantification. TCRdb redid the calling of the PCR reads with MiXCR, one entry per CDR3 protein. This table holds hundreds of thousands of distinct CDR3 sequences, roughly 25% found once. Sequencing used naive CD8+ T cells from blood, with Jurkat cell RNA spiked in. As to subset: FACS-sorted CD8+CD4-CCR7+CD45RA+ naive T cells. The receptors derive from a human donor in good health. Some libraries in this study had Jurkat cell RNA spiked in.

The table lists this clonotype with a count of one. A single base separates this from a much larger clone, so it may be a read error. The gene calls are TRBV12-3 or TRBV12-4 and TRBJ2-3; TRBD2 aligns across 8 bases. The length of the CDR3 is 16 residues. This chain's CDR3 is CASSSPGGVYGDTRYF. As DNA, the CDR3 is TGTGCCAGCAGTTCCCCCGGGGGGGTCTACGGGGATACGCGGTATTTT.

This clonotype has ten or more counts. The chain has TRBV7-9 and TRBJ1-1; TRBD1 matches at 9 bases. This CDR3 comprises 15 residues. Trimming removed 5 bases from V and 2 bases from J; junction bases left unmatched: 6. Germline V gives CDR1 SEHNR, CDR2 FQNEAQ (reference sequence). Here the CDR3 reads CASSQGQGINTEAFF. CDR3 coding DNA: TGTGCCAGCAGCCAAGGACAGGGGATTAACACTGAAGCTTTCTTT. Full variable domain (outside the CDR3, taken from reference TRBV7-9 and TRBJ1-1): DTGVSQNPRHKITKRGQNVTFRCDPISEHNRLYWYRQTLGQGPEFLTYFQNEAQLEKSRLLSDRFSAERPKGSFSTLEIQRTEQGDSAMYLCASSQGQGINTEAFFGQGTRLTVV.

This clonotype has only a few counts. The rearrangement links TRBV7-9 to TRBJ2-7; 10 bases agree with TRBD2. The germline gives CDR1 SEHNR, CDR2 FQNEAQ (reference sequence). V lost 5 bases and J lost 7; bases outside the gene matches: 11. CDR3 length equals 15 residues. The CDR3 region is CASSPRSSGSVEQYF. The CDR3 coding sequence is TGTGCCAGCAGCCCAAGGTCTAGCGGGAGTGTGGAGCAGTACTTC.

The table lists this clonotype with a count of one. A junction end diverges from the germline sequence, so it may reflect a read error. The rearrangement links TRBV6-2 or TRBV6-3 to TRBJ1-1; no reliable D call. The CDR3 loop spans 13 amino acids. Germline V gene lookup returns CDR1 MNHEY and CDR2 SVGEGT. In DNA form, the CDR3 reads TGTGCCGGCAGTTACGGTAAGGGAACTGAAGCTTTCTTT. Translating gives CAGSYGKGTEAFF.

This clonotype was recorded at least ten times. The chain joins TRBV29-1 to TRBJ2-2; tentative D call: TRBD2 (5 bases). Germline V lookup: CDR1 SQVTM, CDR2 ANQGSEA. The CDR3 totals 14 residues. Trimming shortened V by 2 bases and J by 4 bases, and 11 bases separated the two germline ends. CDR3 nucleotide sequence: TGCAGCGTTGAATCCGGGGAGAGCACCGGGGAGCTGTTTTTT. Translated, it gives CSVESGESTGELFF.

The chain carries TRBV19 and TRBJ1-2; D gene ambiguous. Trimming stripped 10 bases from V and 4 bases from J, with 13 bases between. This CDR3 region has 12 residues. Germline CDR1 and CDR2: LNHDA and SQIVND (reference sequence). CDR3 amino acids: CATADGGYGYTF. The CDR3 DNA sequence: TGTGCCACCGCGGACGGCGGCTATGGCTACACCTTC. Full variable domain (outside the CDR3, taken from reference TRBV19 and TRBJ1-2): DGGITQSPKYLFRKEGQNVTLSCEQNLNHDAMYWYRQDPGQGLRLIYYSQIVNDFQKGDIAEGYSVSREKKESFPLTVTSAQKNPTAFYLCATADGGYGYTFGSGTRLTVV.

The table lists this clonotype with many counts. The chain carries TRBV12-5 and TRBJ2-1; 7 bases align to TRBD2. Per the germline V gene, CDR1 is LGHNT and CDR2 is FRNRAP. The CDR3 runs 15 residues. The trim removed 2 bases at V and 9 bases at J, leaving 10 bases unmatched. The CDR3 loop reads CASGLLGYGGSEQFF. CDR3 DNA sequence: TGTGCTAGTGGTTTGCTCGGATACGGCGGGAGTGAGCAGTTCTTC. The variable domain in full, with the rest retrieved from reference TRBV12-5 and TRBJ2-1, is DARVTQTPRHKVTEMGQEVTMRCQPILGHNTVFWYRQTMMQGLELLAYFRNRAPLDDSGMPKDRFSAEMPDATLATLKIQPSEPRDSAVYFCASGLLGYGGSEQFFGPGTRLTVL.

This clonotype has at least ten counts. This sequence joins TRBV12-3 or TRBV12-4 and TRBJ1-2; unclear D gene. The CDR3 is 15 residues long. Between the trimmed V and J ends, which lost 6 bases and 6 bases, there was a span of 20 bases. CDR3 amino acids: CASRDLGLALDGYTF. DNA of the CDR3: TGTGCCAGCAGAGACTTGGGCTTGGCGTTGGATGGCTACACCTTC.

The chain has TRBV6-2 or TRBV6-3 and TRBJ2-1, with 15 bases lining up with TRBD2. Germline-derived CDR1 and CDR2 are MNHEY and SVGEGT. This CDR3 region has 18 residues. V gave up 4 bases and J gave up 8 bases; unmatched junction bases: 12. CDR3 nucleotides: TGTGCCAGCAGTTCCCTCCGGACTAGCGGGGGGGCGCGCGATGAGCAGTTCTTC. Translating it yields CASSSLRTSGGARDEQFF.

As to this clonotype: A read error may explain this, as a much larger clone is one base away. The V call is TRBV6-1, the J call TRBJ2-7; maybe TRBD1 (6 bases). The CDR3 loop spans 17 amino acids. Germline-derived CDR1 and CDR2 are MNHNS and SASEGT. CDR3 sequence: CANSEAPAGVSSYEQYF. The CDR3 DNA reads TGTGCCAACAGTGAGGCCCCAGCAGGGGTCAGCTCCTACGAGCAGTACTTC.

This clonotype occurred many times. The chain uses TRBV7-9 and TRBJ2-1, with a tentative D call TRBD1 (6 bases). Trimming took off 4 bases at V and 1 base at J, with 8 bases between the two ends. Germline assignment: CDR1 SEHNR and CDR2 FQNEAQ (reference sequence). This CDR3 is 14 amino acids long. The CDR3 sequence: CASSSRGSYNEQFF. The CDR3 DNA sequence: TGTGCCAGCAGCTCCAGGGGTTCCTACAATGAGCAGTTCTTC.

This chain connects TRBV11-2 to TRBJ1-1; D call uncertain. Germline V gives CDR1 SGHAT, CDR2 FQNNGV. The V end was cut by 2 bases, the J end by 4 bases, with 11 bases between. The length of the CDR3 is 14 residues. This CDR3 is CASSLIGMATEAFF. In nucleotides, the CDR3 is TGTGCCAGCAGCTTAATTGGAATGGCCACTGAAGCTTTCTTT.

This chain uses TRBV10-3 with TRBJ2-7; D is uncertain. The CDR3 has 13 amino acids. CDR1 is ENHRY, CDR2 SYGVKD, per germline. Trimming took off 4 bases at V and 1 base at J, with 8 bases between the two ends. The CDR3 here is CAISATASYEQYF. The DNA for the CDR3 is TGTGCCATCAGTGCGACGGCTTCCTACGAGCAGTACTTC.

Notes on this clonotype: A much larger clonotype is one base distant, so this may be a read error. The chain's CDR3 is CASSADYQEAQYF. CDR3 DNA sequence: TGTGCCAGCAGCGCGGATTACCAAGAGGCCCAGTACTTC. The chain carries TRBV25-1 and TRBJ2-5; no reliable D call. The CDR3 has 13 amino acids. From germline, CDR1 is MGHDK and CDR2 SYGVNS.

Worth noting for this clonotype: Just one base apart from a much larger clone, this may be a read error. The rearrangement uses TRBV12-3 or TRBV12-4 and TRBJ2-2, with D unclear. CDR3 size: 16 residues. CDR3 bases: TGTGCCCGCAGTCCCGGACGGAGAACGAACACCGGGGAGCTGTTTTTT. It yields the protein CARSPGRRTNTGELFF.

The chain uses TRBV4-3 and TRBJ1-1; D not certain. Trimming left V 0 bases short and J 0 bases short, with 11 bases between. Germline CDR1 is LGHNA and CDR2 is YSLEER. The CDR3 sequence is 16 residues long. The CDR3 DNA follows: TGCGCCAGCAGCCAAGATGTCAGTTACATGAACACTGAAGCTTTCTTT. Translated: CASSQDVSYMNTEAFF.

As regards this clonotype: Because the CDR3 is missing its conserved closing phenylalanine or tryptophan, this is likely a read error. The rearrangement uses TRBV28 and TRBJ1-3; D is possibly TRBD1 (6 bases). CDR3 length equals 16 residues. The germline V and J ends were trimmed by 6 bases and 0 bases, with 15 bases remaining between them. CDR1 MDHEN and CDR2 SYDVKM come from the germline V gene. CDR3 sequence (DNA): TGTGCCAGCAGATATTTCGGACAGAACTCTGGAAACACCATATATCTT. This encodes CASRYFGQNSGNTIYL.